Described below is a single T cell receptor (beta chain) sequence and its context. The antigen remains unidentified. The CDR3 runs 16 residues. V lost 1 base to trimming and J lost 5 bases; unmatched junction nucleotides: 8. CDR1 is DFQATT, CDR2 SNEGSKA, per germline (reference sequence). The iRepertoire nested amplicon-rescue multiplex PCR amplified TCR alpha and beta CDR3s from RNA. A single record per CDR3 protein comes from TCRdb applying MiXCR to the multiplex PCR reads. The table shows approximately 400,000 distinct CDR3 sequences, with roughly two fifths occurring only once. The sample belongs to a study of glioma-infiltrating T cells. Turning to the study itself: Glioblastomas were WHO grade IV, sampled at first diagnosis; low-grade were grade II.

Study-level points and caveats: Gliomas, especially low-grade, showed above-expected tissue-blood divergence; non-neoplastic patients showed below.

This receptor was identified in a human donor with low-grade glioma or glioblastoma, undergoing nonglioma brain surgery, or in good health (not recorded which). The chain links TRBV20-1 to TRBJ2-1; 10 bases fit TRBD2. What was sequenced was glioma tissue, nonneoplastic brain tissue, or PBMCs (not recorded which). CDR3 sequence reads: CSARVSSGSIDNEQFF. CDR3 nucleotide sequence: TGCAGTGCTAGAGTTTCTAGCGGGAGTATCGACAATGAGCAGTTCTTC.